Shown below are 18 T cell receptor beta chains from a single sample sequenced in a study. TCRdb reanalysed the RT-PCR reads using MiXCR and keeps one entry per CDR3 protein. The data hold approximately 720,000 distinct CDR3 sequences, with 14% observed a single time. The sequencing sample was made of memory CD4+ T cells from blood. These receptors were taken from a female donor in good health, serving as a healthy control.

This clonotype was seen a handful of times. J is TRBJ1-2 and V is TRBV5-5, with 7 bases identical to TRBD1. V shed 0 bases, J shed 3 bases, and the junction held 5 bases outside the gene matches. The V gene's germline CDR1 is SGHKS and CDR2 YYEKEE (reference sequence). There are 15 residues in the CDR3. CDR3 region: CASSLDSTGDYGYTF. The CDR3 coding sequence is TGTGCCAGCAGCTTGGACTCCACAGGGGACTATGGCTACACCTTC.

This clonotype has ten or more counts. The rearrangement links TRBV9 to TRBJ2-5; a weak D match, TRBD2 (5 bases). V lost 4 bases and J lost 1, with 11 bases in between. Germline V gene sequence: CDR1 SGDLS, CDR2 YYNGEE. The CDR3 consists of 14 residues. CDR3 DNA sequence: TGTGCCAGCAGCCCTCAGGACTTCCAAGAGACCCAGTACTTC. Protein: CASSPQDFQETQYF.

The gene calls are TRBV28 and TRBJ1-2; the D is unclear. CDR1 is MDHEN, CDR2 SYDVKM, per germline. The CDR3 sequence is 12 residues long. V was shortened by 5 bases and J by 3 bases, with 7 bases between the two germline ends. In nucleotides, the CDR3 is TGTGCCAGCAGTGACACTTACTATGGCTACACCTTC. Translating gives CASSDTYYGYTF.

The chain recombines TRBV29-1 with TRBJ2-1; D may correspond to TRBD1 or TRBD2 (5 bases each). Per germline, CDR1 SQVTM and CDR2 ANQGSEA. This CDR3 comprises 11 residues. Trimming left V 3 bases short and J 14 bases short, with 14 bases between. The CDR3 region has the DNA TGCAGCGTTGACCGAGGGACGACAAAGTTCTTC. Translation: CSVDRGTTKFF.

This clonotype was found a few times. V gene TRBV29-1 combines with J gene TRBJ2-2; D is ambiguous. CDR3 size: 12 residues. Trimming removed 5 bases from V and 4 bases from J, with 8 bases in between. Germline-derived CDR1 and CDR2 are SQVTM and ANQGSEA. For the CDR3, the DNA is TGCAGCGTTCCTAGAGCCACCGGGGAGCTGTTTTTT. Protein sequence: CSVPRATGELFF.

The gene calls are TRBV7-2 and TRBJ2-3; D perhaps matches TRBD2 (5 bases). Trimming cost V 0 bases and J 3 bases, with 10 bases left between them. Germline V gene lookup returns CDR1 SGHTA and CDR2 FQGNSA. The CDR3 runs 15 residues. This chain's CDR3 is CASSLAPGLTDTQYF. The CDR3 region has the DNA TGTGCCAGCAGCTTAGCGCCCGGACTTACAGATACGCAGTATTTT.

CDR3 protein: CASSQNGGIYGYTF. CDR3 in DNA: TGTGCCAGCAGTCAGAATGGAGGGATCTATGGCTACACCTTC. The genes are TRBV27 and TRBJ1-2; D unclear. Trimming pared 5 bases from V and 4 bases from J, leaving 14 bases between. The CDR3 spans 14 residues. In germline, CDR1 is MNHEY, CDR2 SMNVEV (reference sequence).

The chain links TRBV28 to TRBJ1-3; D remains ambiguous. The CDR3 spans 13 residues. Germline V gene data show CDR1 as MDHEN and CDR2 as SYDVKM. Deletions cut 4 bases from V and 8 bases from J, with 12 bases between. The CDR3 here is CASSSSGADTIYF. The DNA of the CDR3 is TGTGCCAGCAGTTCCTCAGGTGCAGACACCATATATTTT.

This clonotype was recorded many times. The V gene is TRBV7-8, the J gene TRBJ1-1, with 7 nucleotides matching TRBD1. The germline CDR1 and CDR2 sequences are SGHVS and FQNEAQ. The CDR3 runs 14 residues. J gave up 8 bases and V 5 bases, and 11 bases lay outside the gene matches. The CDR3 region is CASSVQGQGLEAFF. DNA for the CDR3: TGTGCCAGCAGCGTACAGGGGCAAGGACTCGAAGCTTTCTTT.

This clonotype was seen a few times. The rearrangement joins TRBV27 to TRBJ1-2; perhaps TRBD1 as D (6 bases). Looked up from germline, CDR1 is MNHEY and CDR2 is SMNVEV (reference sequence). This CDR3 comprises 13 residues. The germline V and J ends were trimmed by 8 bases and 2 bases, with 12 bases remaining between them. DNA of the CDR3: TGTGCCAGCCGAACCACAGGGAACTATGGCTACACCTTC. Amino acids: CASRTTGNYGYTF.

This clonotype was counted only a few times. The chain is built from TRBV30 and TRBJ1-6; D remains unclear. The CDR3 covers 15 residues. Between the trimmed V and J ends, which lost 2 bases and 5 bases, there was a span of 13 bases. Germline CDR1 is GTSNPN and CDR2 is SVGIG (reference sequence). The CDR3 loop reads CAWSRSLLNNSPLHF. The CDR3, as DNA: TGTGCCTGGAGTAGGTCGCTCCTTAATAATTCACCCCTCCACTTT.

There are many counts of this clonotype. The chain employs TRBV24-1 and TRBJ1-1; TRBD1 matches 8 bases. Germline assignment: CDR1 KGHDR and CDR2 SFDVKD. CDR3 length: 13 residues. The V segment lost 12 bases and the J segment 1 base; nucleotides outside the gene matches: 6. CDR3 DNA sequence: TGTGCCGTCAGCAGGGGGCCGAACACTGAAGCTTTCTTT. Its translation: CAVSRGPNTEAFF.

The table lists this clonotype with many counts. V and J are TRBV15 and TRBJ2-1, with TRBD2 identical over 12 bases. With 0 bases clipped from V and 9 bases from J, the junction kept 6 bases outside the gene matches. The CDR3 extends over 16 amino acids. Germline CDR1 LNHNV, CDR2 YYDKDF (reference sequence). CDR3 nucleotides: TGTGCCACCAGCAGAGATGTAACTAGCGGGGGGCTTGAGCAGTTCTTC. Residues: CATSRDVTSGGLEQFF.

This clonotype was detected only once. In this CDR3 the conserved last residue, phenylalanine or tryptophan, is missing, so a read error is likely. The rearrangement links TRBV18 to TRBJ2-5; TRBD1 might be the D (6 bases). The V end was cut by 6 bases, the J end by 3 bases, with 11 bases between. CDR3 length: 13 amino acids. Germline V gives CDR1 KGHSH, CDR2 LQKENI. CDR3 sequence reads: CASSGHQEETQYL. The CDR3 DNA is TGTGCCAGCTCGGGACATCAAGAAGAGACCCAGTACCTC.

This clonotype has a count of ten or more. V usage is TRBV30 and J usage is TRBJ1-5; D is perhaps TRBD1 (6 bases). V lost 0 bases and J lost 7, with 10 bases in between. Germline CDR1 reads GTSNPN; CDR2 reads SVGIG (reference sequence). The CDR3 spans 13 residues. The chain's CDR3 is CAWSVQGKQPQHF. The DNA of the CDR3 is TGTGCCTGGAGTGTGCAGGGGAAGCAGCCCCAGCATTTT.

At least ten counts were recorded for this clonotype. The DNA for the CDR3 is TGCAGTATACCCTCAGACAAAATCTACGAGCAGTACTTC. Translated: CSIPSDKIYEQYF. The gene calls are TRBV20-1 and TRBJ2-7; D unresolved. Trimming cost V 8 bases and J 3 bases, with 17 bases left between them. This CDR3 comprises 13 residues. The germline V gene has CDR1 DFQATT and CDR2 SNEGSKA (reference sequence).

The genes are TRBV4-2 and TRBJ1-2; D remains ambiguous. Germline loops: CDR1 LGHNA, CDR2 YNFKEQ. The CDR3 extends over 14 amino acids. Deletions cut 0 bases from V and 5 bases from J, with 10 bases between. The CDR3 sequence is CASSQDILGYGYTF. The CDR3 DNA reads TGTGCCAGCAGCCAAGATATCCTGGGGTATGGCTACACCTTC.

The chain joins TRBV20-1 to TRBJ2-7, with D possibly TRBD2 on 6 matching bases. The V gene lost 6 bases and the J gene lost 3 bases, with 18 bases spanning the gap. CDR3 length: 14 residues. Germline V gene data show CDR1 as DFQATT and CDR2 as SNEGSKA (reference sequence). The CDR3 sequence: CSARHPGVLYEQYF. The CDR3 nucleotides are TGCAGTGCGCGACATCCGGGGGTCCTCTACGAGCAGTACTTC.